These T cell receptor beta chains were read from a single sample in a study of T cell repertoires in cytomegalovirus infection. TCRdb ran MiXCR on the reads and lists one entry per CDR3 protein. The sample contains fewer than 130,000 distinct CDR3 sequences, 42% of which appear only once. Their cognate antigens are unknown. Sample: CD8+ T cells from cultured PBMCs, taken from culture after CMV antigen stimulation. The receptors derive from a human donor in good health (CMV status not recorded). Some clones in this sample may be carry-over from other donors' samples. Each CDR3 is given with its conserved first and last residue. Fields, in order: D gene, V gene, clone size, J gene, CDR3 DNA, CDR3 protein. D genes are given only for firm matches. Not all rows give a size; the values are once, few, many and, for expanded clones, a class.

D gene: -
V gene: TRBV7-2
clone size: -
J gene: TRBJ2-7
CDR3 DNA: TGTGCCAGCAGCTTCGCGGCCTCCTACGAGCAGTACTTC
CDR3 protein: CASSFAASYEQYF

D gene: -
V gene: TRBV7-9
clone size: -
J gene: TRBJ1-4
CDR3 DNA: TGTGCCAGCAGCTCTGGAGGGGGTGAAAAACTGTTTTTT
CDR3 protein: CASSSGGGEKLFF

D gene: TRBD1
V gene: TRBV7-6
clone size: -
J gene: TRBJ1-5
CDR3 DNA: TGTGCCAGCAGCTTCGGGACAGGGGAGACTCAGCCCCAGCATTTT
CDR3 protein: CASSFGTGETQPQHF

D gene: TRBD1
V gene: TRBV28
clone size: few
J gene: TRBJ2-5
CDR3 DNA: TGTGCCAGCAGCCGCGGACAGGCAGAGACCCAGTACTTC
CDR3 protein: CASSRGQAETQYF

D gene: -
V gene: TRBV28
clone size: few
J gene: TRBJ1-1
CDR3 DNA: TGTGCCAGCAGCTCGCCGGGACGGGGGGTCACTGAAGCTTTCTTT
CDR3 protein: CASSSPGRGVTEAFF

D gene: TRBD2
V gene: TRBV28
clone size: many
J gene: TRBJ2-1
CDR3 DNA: TGTGCCAGCGAAGGACTAGCGGGGGGGAACAATGAGCAGTTCTTC
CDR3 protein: CASEGLAGGNNEQFF

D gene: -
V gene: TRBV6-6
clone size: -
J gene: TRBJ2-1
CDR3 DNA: TGTGCCAGCACCGACGTGGATGAGCAGTTCTTC
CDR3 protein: CASTDVDEQFF

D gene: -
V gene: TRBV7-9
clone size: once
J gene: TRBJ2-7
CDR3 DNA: TGTGCCAGCACCGAGACCTTAACGTGGGAGCAGTACTTC
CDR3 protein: CASTETLTWEQYF

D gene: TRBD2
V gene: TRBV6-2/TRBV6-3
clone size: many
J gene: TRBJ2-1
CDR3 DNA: TGTGCCAGCAGTGCCGGGCGGGGGGGCTCCTACAATGAGCAGTTCTTC
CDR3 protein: CASSAGRGGSYNEQFF

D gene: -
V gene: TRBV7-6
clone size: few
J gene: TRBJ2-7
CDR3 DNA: TGTGCCAGCAGCTTAGGAGCAGCCTCCTACGAGCAGTACTTC
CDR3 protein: CASSLGAASYEQYF

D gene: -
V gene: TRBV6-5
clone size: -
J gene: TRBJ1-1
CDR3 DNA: TGTGCCAGCAGTTACTCAGGGGCGAACACTGAAGCTTTCTTT
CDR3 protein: CASSYSGANTEAFF

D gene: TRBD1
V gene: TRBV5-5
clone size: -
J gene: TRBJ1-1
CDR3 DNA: TGTGCCAGCAGCCGACAGGGGAGGGACACTGAAGCTTTCTTT
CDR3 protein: CASSRQGRDTEAFF

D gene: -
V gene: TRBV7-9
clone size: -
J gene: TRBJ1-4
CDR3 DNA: TGTGCCAGCAGTTCCAGGGGTGCTAATGAAAAACTGTTTTTT
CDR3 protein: CASSSRGANEKLFF

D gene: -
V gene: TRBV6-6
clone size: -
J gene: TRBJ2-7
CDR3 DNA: TGTGCCAGCAGTTACTCAGGGGACGGGAACTCCTACGAGCAGTACTTC
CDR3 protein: CASSYSGDGNSYEQYF

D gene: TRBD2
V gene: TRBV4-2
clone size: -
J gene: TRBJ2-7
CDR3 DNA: TGTGCCAGCAGCCAAGAAACGGGGCTAGCGGGGGGATCCTACGAGCAGTACTTC
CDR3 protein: CASSQETGLAGGSYEQYF

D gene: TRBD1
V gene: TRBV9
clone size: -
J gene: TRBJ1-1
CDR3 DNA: TGTGCCAGCAGCGACCCCAGGACAGGGGGCTTCACGACCGCTTTCTTT
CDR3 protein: CASSDPRTGGFTTAFF

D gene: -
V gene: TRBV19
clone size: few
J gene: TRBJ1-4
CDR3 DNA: TGTGCCAGTTTGGAACCGGGTTGGGAAAAACTGTTTTTT
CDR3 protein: CASLEPGWEKLFF

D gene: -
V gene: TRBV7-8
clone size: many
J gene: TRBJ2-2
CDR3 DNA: TGTGCCAGCAGCTTAGGATCCCCGGGTTACTCCACCGGGGAGCTGTTTTTT
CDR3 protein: CASSLGSPGYSTGELFF

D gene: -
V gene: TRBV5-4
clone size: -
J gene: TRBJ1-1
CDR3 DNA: TGTGCCAGCAGCGCCATTGTGACCACTGAAGCTTTCTTT
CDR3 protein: CASSAIVTTEAFF

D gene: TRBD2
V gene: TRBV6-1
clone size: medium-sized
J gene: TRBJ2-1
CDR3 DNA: TGTGCCACCCTAGCGGGGGCCAACCGGGGAGGATCCTACAATGAGCAGTTCTTC
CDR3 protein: CATLAGANRGGSYNEQFF

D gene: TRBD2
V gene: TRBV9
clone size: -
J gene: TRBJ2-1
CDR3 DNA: TGTGCCAGCAGCCGGGGGGGCCGATTATACAATGAGCAGTTCTTC
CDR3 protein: CASSRGGRLYNEQFF

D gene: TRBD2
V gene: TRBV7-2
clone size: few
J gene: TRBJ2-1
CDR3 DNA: TGTGCCAGCAGGCTAGCGGGGGGGCCGCTCAATGAGCAGTTCTTC
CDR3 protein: CASRLAGGPLNEQFF

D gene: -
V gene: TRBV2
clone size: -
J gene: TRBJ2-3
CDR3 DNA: TGTGCCAGCAGTGAAGCGAAGTGGCGGGATACGCAGTATTTT
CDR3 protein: CASSEAKWRDTQYF

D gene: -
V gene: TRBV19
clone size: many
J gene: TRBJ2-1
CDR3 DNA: TGTGCCAGTAGTATACCCGGGAGATACAATGAGCAGTTCTTC
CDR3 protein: CASSIPGRYNEQFF

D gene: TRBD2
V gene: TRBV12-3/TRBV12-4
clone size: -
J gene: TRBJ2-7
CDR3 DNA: TGTGCCAGCGCCTTGACTAGCGGGGACTCCTACGAGCAGTACTTC
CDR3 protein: CASALTSGDSYEQYF

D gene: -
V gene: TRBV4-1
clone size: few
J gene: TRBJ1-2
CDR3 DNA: TGCGCCAGCAGCCAAGAGTCTTCGCGAGTGGCGGGCTACTATGGCTACACCTTC
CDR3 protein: CASSQESSRVAGYYGYTF

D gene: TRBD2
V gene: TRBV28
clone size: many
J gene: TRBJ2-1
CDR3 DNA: TGTGCCAGCAGTTTAGTAGCGGGGGGCCTCAATGAGCAGTTCTTC
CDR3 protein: CASSLVAGGLNEQFF

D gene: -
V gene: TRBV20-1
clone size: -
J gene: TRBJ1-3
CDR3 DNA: TGCAGTGCTAGAGAGGGGGGGGGGAGCTCTGGAAACACCATATATTTT
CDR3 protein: CSAREGGGSSGNTIYF

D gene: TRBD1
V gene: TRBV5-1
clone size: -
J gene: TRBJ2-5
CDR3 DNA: TGCGCCAGCAAGGCAGGACAGGAGGTGGAGACCCAGTACTTC
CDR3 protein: CASKAGQEVETQYF

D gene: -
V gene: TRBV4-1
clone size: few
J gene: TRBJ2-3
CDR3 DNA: TGTGCCAGCAGCCATCCCGGACAGAAAGGCCTCAGCACAGATACGCAGTATTTT
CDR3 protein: CASSHPGQKGLSTDTQYF

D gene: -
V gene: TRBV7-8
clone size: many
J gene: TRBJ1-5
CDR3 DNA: TGTGCCAGCAGCCCCTGGACAGATAGCAATCAGCCCCAGCATTTT
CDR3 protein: CASSPWTDSNQPQHF

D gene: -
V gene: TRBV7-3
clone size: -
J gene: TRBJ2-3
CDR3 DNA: TGTGCCAGCAGCTTAACCCTTAACGAGGGAGATACGCAGTATTTT
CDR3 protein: CASSLTLNEGDTQYF

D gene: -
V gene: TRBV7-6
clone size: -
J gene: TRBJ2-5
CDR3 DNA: TGTGCCAGCAGCCGTTCCCTGACAGTCCAAGAGACCCAGTACTTC
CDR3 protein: CASSRSLTVQETQYF

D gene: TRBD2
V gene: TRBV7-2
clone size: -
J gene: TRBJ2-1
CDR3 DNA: TGTGCCAGCAGCGCACTAGCGGGGGGGTACAATGAGCAGTTCTTC
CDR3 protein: CASSALAGGYNEQFF

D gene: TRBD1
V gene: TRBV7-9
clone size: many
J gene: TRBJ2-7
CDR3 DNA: TGTGCCAGCAGCCCACGGGACAGGGAAAACGAGCAGTACTTC
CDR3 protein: CASSPRDRENEQYF

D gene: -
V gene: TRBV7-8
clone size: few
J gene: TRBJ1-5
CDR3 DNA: TGTGCCAGCAGCCCCGGGCAGGGCTCCCCCAATCAGCCCCAGCATTTT
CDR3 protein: CASSPGQGSPNQPQHF

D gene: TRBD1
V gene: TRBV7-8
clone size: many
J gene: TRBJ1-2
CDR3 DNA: TGTGCCAGCAGCTTAATGACAGGGGGCCATGGCTACACCTTC
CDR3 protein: CASSLMTGGHGYTF

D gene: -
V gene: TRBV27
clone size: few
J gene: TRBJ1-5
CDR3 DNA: TGTGCCAGCAGTTTAACAGTCAATCAGCCCCAGCATTTT
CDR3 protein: CASSLTVNQPQHF

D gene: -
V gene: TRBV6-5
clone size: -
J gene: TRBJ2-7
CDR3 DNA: TGTGCCAGCAGTTACGGGGCCCTTATGATCGAGCAGTACTTC
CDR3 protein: CASSYGALMIEQYF